This TCR beta chain originates from a study of blood T cell repertoires in COVID-19. Study-level background: Sites across the United States, Italy and Spain contributed samples from acute and convalescent COVID-19.

The CDR3 has 15 residues. Trimming removed 3 bases from V and 0 bases from J; junction bases left unmatched: 5. From germline, CDR1 is LGHDT and CDR2 YNNKEL (reference sequence). The protocol was immunoSEQ multiplex PCR, while the TCRdb copy is restricted to in-frame clones and leaves out a portion. The sample includes roughly 71,000 clones, 75% to 90% of them seen just once. The V and J genes are TRBV3-1 (or the pseudogene TRBV3-2) and TRBJ2-7, with 7 bases identical to TRBD2. Sequenced sample: peripheral blood. The receptor was isolated from a woman of 80 years or more with acute or convalescent COVID-19. Written as DNA, the CDR3 is TGTGCCAGCAGCCAGCGGGGCGGGGGCTCCTACGAGCAGTACTTC. Encoded protein: CASSQRGGGSYEQYF.